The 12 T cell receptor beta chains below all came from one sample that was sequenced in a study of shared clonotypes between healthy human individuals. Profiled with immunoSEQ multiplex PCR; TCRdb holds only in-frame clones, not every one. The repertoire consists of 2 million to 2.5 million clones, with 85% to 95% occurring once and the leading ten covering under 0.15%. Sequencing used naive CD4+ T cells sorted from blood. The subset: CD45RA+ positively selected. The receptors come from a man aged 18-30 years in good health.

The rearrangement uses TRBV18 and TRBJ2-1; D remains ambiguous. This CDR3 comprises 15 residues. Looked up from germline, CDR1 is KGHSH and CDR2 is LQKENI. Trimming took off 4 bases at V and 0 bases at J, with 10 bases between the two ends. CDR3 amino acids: CASSLDLISYNEQFF. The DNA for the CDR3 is TGTGCCAGCTCACTCGACTTGATCTCCTACAATGAGCAGTTCTTC.

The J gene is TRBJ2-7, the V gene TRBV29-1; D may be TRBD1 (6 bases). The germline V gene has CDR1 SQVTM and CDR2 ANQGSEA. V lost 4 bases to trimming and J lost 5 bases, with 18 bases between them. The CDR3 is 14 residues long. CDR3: CSVVSQFGGHEQYF. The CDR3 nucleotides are TGCAGCGTTGTTAGTCAGTTTGGGGGCCACGAGCAGTACTTC.

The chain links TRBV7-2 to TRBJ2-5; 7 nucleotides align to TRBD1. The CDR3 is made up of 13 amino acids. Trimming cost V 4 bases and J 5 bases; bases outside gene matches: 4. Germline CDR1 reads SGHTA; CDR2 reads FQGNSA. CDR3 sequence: CASSWTGLETQYF. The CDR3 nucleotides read TGTGCCAGCAGCTGGACAGGTTTGGAGACCCAGTACTTC. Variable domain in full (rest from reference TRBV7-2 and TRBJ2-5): GAGVSQSPSNKVTEKGKDVELRCDPISGHTALYWYRQSLGQGLEFLIYFQGNSAPDKSGLPSDRFSAERTGGSVSTLTIQRTQQEDSAVYLCASSWTGLETQYFGPGTRLLVL.

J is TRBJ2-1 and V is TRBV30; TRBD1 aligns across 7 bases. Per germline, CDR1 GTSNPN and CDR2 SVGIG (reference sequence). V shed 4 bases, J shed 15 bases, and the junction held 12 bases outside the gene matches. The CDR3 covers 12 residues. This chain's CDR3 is CAWKTKRGGAFF. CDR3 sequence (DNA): TGTGCCTGGAAAACCAAGCGAGGGGGCGCGTTCTTC.

CDR3 coding DNA: TGTGCCAGCAGCTCTCCTCCCTTGCGGGGAGCCCTGAACACTGAAGCTTTCTTT. Amino acid sequence: CASSSPPLRGALNTEAFF. V and J are TRBV7-9 and TRBJ1-1; D gene unclear. V lost 4 bases and J 0 bases, leaving 21 bases between the germline ends. CDR3 length equals 18 residues. Germline CDR1 SEHNR, CDR2 FQNEAQ (reference sequence).

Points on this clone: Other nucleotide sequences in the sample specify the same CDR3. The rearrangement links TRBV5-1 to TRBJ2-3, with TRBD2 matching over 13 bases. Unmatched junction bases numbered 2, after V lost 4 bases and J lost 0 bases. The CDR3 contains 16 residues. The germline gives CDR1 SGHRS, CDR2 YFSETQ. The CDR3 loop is CASSPGLAGSTDTQYF. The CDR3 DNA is TGCGCCAGCAGCCCGGGACTAGCGGGGAGCACAGATACGCAGTATTTT. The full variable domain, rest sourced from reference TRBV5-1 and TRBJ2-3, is KAGVTQTPRYLIKTRGQQVTLSCSPISGHRSVSWYQQTPGQGLQFLFEYFSETQRNKGNFPGRFSGRQFSNSRSEMNVSTLELGDSALYLCASSPGLAGSTDTQYFGPGTRLTVL.

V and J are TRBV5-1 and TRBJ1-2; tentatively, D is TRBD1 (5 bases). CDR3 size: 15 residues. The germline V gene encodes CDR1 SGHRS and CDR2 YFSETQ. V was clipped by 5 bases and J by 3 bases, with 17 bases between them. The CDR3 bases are TGCGCCAGCAGGGAGGGCAGGGCTTCAGACTATGGCTACACCTTC. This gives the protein CASREGRASDYGYTF.

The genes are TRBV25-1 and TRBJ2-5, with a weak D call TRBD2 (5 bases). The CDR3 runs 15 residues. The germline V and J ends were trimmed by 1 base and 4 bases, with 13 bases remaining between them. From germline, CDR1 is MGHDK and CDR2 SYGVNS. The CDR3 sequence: CASSEFVGRGETQYF. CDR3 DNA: TGTGCCAGCAGTGAATTCGTCGGACGGGGAGAGACCCAGTACTTC.

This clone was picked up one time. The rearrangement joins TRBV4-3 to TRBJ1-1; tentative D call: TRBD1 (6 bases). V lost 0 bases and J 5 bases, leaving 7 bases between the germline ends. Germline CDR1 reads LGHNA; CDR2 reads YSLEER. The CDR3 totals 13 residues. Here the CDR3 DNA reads TGCGCCAGCAGCCAAGAACAGGGTACTGAAGCTTTCTTT. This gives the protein CASSQEQGTEAFF.

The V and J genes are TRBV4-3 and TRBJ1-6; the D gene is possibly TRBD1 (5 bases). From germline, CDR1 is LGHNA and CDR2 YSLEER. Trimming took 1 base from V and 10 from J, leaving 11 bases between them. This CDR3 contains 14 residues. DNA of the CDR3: TGCGCCAGCAGCCAAGGAGGGGCGAGCTCACCCCTCCACTTT. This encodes CASSQGGASSPLHF.

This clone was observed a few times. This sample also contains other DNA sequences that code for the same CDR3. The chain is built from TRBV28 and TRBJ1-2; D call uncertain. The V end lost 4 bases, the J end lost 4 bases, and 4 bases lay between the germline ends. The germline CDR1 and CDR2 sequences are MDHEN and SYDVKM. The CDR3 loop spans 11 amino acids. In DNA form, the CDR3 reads TGTGCCAGCAGTTCCGGCTATGGCTACACCTTC. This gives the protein CASSSGYGYTF.

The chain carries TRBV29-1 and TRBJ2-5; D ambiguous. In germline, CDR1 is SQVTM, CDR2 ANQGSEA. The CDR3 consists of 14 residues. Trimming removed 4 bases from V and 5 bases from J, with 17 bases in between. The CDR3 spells CSVATPPGSETQYF. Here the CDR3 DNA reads TGCAGCGTTGCGACCCCCCCAGGTTCTGAGACCCAGTACTTC. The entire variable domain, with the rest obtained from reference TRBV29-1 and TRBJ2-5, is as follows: SAVISQKPSRDICQRGTSLTIQCQVDSQVTMMFWYRQQPGQSLTLIATANQGSEATYESGFVIDKFPISRPNLTFSTLTVSNMSPEDSSIYLCSVATPPGSETQYFGPGTRLLVL.